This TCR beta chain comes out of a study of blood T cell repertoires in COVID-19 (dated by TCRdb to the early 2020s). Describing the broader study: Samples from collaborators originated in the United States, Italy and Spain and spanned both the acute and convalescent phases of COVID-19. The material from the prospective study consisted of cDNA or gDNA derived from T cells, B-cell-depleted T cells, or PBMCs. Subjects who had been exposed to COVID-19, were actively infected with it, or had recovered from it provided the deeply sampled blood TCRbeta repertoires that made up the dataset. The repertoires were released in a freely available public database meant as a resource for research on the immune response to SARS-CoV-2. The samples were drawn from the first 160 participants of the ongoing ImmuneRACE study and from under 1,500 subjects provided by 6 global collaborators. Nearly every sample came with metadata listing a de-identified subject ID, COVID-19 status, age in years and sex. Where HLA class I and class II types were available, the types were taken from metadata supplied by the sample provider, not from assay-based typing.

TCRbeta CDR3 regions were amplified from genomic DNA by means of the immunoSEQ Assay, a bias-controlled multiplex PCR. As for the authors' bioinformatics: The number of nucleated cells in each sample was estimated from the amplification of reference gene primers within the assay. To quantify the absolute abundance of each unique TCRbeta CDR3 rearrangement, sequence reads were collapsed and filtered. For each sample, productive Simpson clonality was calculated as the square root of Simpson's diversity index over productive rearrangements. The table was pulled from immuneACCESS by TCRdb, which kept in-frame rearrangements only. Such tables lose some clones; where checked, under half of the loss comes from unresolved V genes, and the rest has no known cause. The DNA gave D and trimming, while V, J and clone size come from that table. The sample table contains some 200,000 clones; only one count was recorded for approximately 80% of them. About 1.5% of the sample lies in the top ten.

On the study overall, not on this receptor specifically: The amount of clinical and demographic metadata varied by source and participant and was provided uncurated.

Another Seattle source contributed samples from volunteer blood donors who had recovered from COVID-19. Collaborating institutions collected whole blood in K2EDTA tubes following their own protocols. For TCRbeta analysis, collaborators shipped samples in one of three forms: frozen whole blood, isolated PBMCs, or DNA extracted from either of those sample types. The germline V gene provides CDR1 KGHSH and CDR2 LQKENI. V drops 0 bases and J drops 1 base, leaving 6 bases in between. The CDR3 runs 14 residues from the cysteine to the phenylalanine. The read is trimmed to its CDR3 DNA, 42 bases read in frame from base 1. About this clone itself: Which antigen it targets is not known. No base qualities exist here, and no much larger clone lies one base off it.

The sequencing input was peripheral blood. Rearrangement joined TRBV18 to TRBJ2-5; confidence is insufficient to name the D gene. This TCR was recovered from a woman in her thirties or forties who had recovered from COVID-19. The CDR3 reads CASSPPAVQETQYF. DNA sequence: TGTGCCAGCTCACCACCGGCAGTCCAAGAGACCCAGTACTTC. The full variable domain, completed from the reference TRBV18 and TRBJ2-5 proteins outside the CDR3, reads NAGVMQNPRHLVRRRGQEARLRCSPMKGHSHVYWYRQLPEEGLKFMVYLQKENIIDESGMPKERFSAEFPKEGPSILRIQQVVRGDSAAYFCASSPPAVQETQYFGPGTRLLVL.